This TCR beta chain was observed in a study of T cell responses to AZD1222 COVID-19 vaccine. Sequencing was performed with immunoSEQ multiplex PCR; in TCRdb, only in-frame clones are kept and a portion is missing. Of 150,000 or so clones in the sample, less than 95% were seen once. The J segment lost 9 bases and the V segment lost 5 bases, leaving 8 bases of the junction unmatched. The CDR3 has 15 amino acids. Germline V lookup: CDR1 MDHEN, CDR2 SYDVKM. Here the sequenced sample was peripheral blood, taken on day 0 of AZD1222 vaccination. The clonotype comes from an adult in good health. This sequence joins TRBV28 and TRBJ2-1; 12 nucleotides match TRBD1. The CDR3 DNA follows: TGTGCCAGCAGTCCCCGGGGACAGGGGGCAGGTGAGCAGTTCTTC. Translation gives CASSPRGQGAGEQFF.